This TCR beta chain is from a study of T cell responses to AZD1222 COVID-19 vaccine. General study points: The peak T cell response came first, and repertoires were sampled only after it. Most donors were white British and more were female, and clonal diversity was possibly underestimated. Spike-specific TCR breadth and depth were elevated following two AZD1222 doses.

Concerning this clone: The antigen is not known.

Germline V gives CDR1 WNHNN, CDR2 SYGVQD (reference sequence). V dropped 2 bases and J dropped 2 bases, with 10 bases sitting between them. The CDR3 spans 15 residues. Profiling relied on immunoSEQ multiplex PCR, and the TCRdb table lists in-frame clones only, not all of them. Among approximately 170,000 clones listed, approximately 90% were seen once. This TCR came from an adult who received the AZD1222 COVID-19 vaccine. The chain couples TRBV10-1 to TRBJ2-1; TRBD2 is a possible D gene (5 bases). Sequencing used peripheral blood, obtained 28 days after the second AZD1222 dose. The chain's CDR3 is CASSEQVGAYNEQFF. Written as DNA, the CDR3 is TGCGCCAGCAGTGAGCAGGTCGGGGCCTACAATGAGCAGTTCTTC.